These 22 T cell receptor beta chains were all obtained from the same sample, sequenced in a study of CXCR3-negative and CXCR3-positive naive CD8 T cells. Study outcomes and limitations: Naive cells with CXCR3 showed TRB CDR3s that were more hydrophobic than those in CXCR3-negative naive cells.

The study made its TRB cDNA libraries by 5' RACE, adding UMI labels. TCRdb reprocessed the 5' RACE reads and reports one entry per CDR3 protein, with no DNA. The table counts around 84,000 distinct CDR3 sequences; roughly 0.89% lies in the top ten. What these receptors recognize is not known. The sequencing sample was made of naive CXCR3+ CD8+ T cells from blood. Specified subset: CD45RO-CCR7+CD27+CD95- naive CD8+ T cells expressing CXCR3 (TNR3+). These receptors came from a human donor in good health. Some clones in this sample may be carry-over from other donors' samples.

V usage is TRBV4-3 and J usage is TRBJ1-6; the TCRdb call, TRBD1, lacks DNA for checking. Germline V CDR1 and CDR2: LGHNA, YSLEER. The CDR3 consists of 15 residues. CDR3 sequence reads: CASSPDGRVNSPLHF.

V gene TRBV25-1 combines with J gene TRBJ2-7; the TCRdb D gene call, TRBD1, has no DNA to confirm it. The germline CDR1 and CDR2 sequences are MGHDK and SYGVNS. This CDR3 region has 11 residues. This CDR3 reads CASQGGNEQYF.

The J gene is TRBJ2-1, the V gene TRBV12-3 or TRBV12-4; TCRdb proposes TRBD1, but this gene call is untestable without DNA. This CDR3 comprises 14 residues. CDR3 in amino acids: CASSYTRQGNEQFF.

The CDR3 loop reads CASSYTLNNEQFF. The J gene is TRBJ2-1, the V gene TRBV28. The germline CDR1 and CDR2 sequences are MDHEN and SYDVKM. The CDR3 totals 13 residues.

The chain recombines TRBV5-1 with TRBJ2-3; the D gene TCRdb calls, TRBD1, cannot be checked with no DNA. The CDR3 loop spans 15 amino acids. CDR1 and CDR2 from the germline V gene are SGHRS and YFSETQ. The CDR3 here is CASSLDGTGTDTQYF. The full variable domain, completed using reference TRBV5-1 and TRBJ2-3, is KAGVTQTPRYLIKTRGQQVTLSCSPISGHRSVSWYQQTPGQGLQFLFEYFSETQRNKGNFPGRFSGRQFSNSRSEMNVSTLELGDSALYLCASSLDGTGTDTQYFGPGTRLTVL.

The rearrangement links TRBV12-3 or TRBV12-4 to TRBJ2-1. The length of the CDR3 is 11 residues. This CDR3 reads CASIRMNEQFF.

The chain is built from TRBV7-6 and TRBJ2-1; TCRdb's D gene call, TRBD2, goes unchecked for lack of DNA. The germline V gene encodes CDR1 SGHVS and CDR2 FNYEAQ. The CDR3 has 13 amino acids. The CDR3 loop is CASSPREIYEQFF. The whole variable domain, filled in from reference TRBV7-6 and TRBJ2-1, reads GAGVSQSPRYKVTKRGQDVALRCDPISGHVSLYWYRQALGQGPEFLTYFNYEAQQDKSGLPNDRFSAERPEGSISTLTIQRTEQRDSAMYRCASSPREIYEQFFGPGTRLTVL.

The chain is built from TRBV28 and TRBJ1-5; TCRdb selects TRBD1, and the lack of DNA leaves this call unchecked. Germline CDR1 reads MDHEN; CDR2 reads SYDVKM. The length of the CDR3 is 17 residues. The CDR3 loop reads CASSLLLGPGLGQPQHF.

J is TRBJ2-7 and V is TRBV7-2; TCRdb designates TRBD2, a call that cannot be tested without DNA. Germline CDR1 is SGHTA and CDR2 is FQGNSA. The CDR3 loop spans 19 amino acids. The CDR3 is CASSSQPRSAGYSSYEQYF. The entire variable domain, with the rest obtained from reference TRBV7-2 and TRBJ2-7, is as follows: GAGVSQSPSNKVTEKGKDVELRCDPISGHTALYWYRQSLGQGLEFLIYFQGNSAPDKSGLPSDRFSAERTGGSVSTLTIQRTQQEDSAVYLCASSSQPRSAGYSSYEQYFGPGTRLTVT.

The rearrangement joins TRBV11-2 to TRBJ2-2; TCRdb's D call of TRBD1 is untestable without DNA. From germline, CDR1 is SGHAT and CDR2 FQNNGV. CDR3 size: 14 residues. CDR3 in amino acids: CASSLGRGTGELFF.

The genes are TRBV5-1 and TRBJ2-5; TCRdb designates TRBD1, a call that cannot be tested without DNA. This CDR3 has 15 amino acids. Germline CDR1 reads SGHRS; CDR2 reads YFSETQ. CDR3 in amino acids: CASSLVPRRGETQYF.

The rearrangement joins TRBV27 to TRBJ1-5; checking the TCRdb D call of TRBD1 is not possible without DNA. The CDR3 is 17 residues long. Germline CDR1 is MNHEY and CDR2 is SMNVEV (reference sequence). This chain's CDR3 is CASSLVGGTEQSQPQHF.

V and J are TRBV13 and TRBJ1-5; the TCRdb call, TRBD1, lacks DNA for checking. The CDR3 is 16 residues long. Germline CDR1 reads PRHDT; CDR2 reads FYEKMQ (reference sequence). This chain's CDR3 is CASSFTSGTENQPQHF.

This chain joins TRBV7-9 and TRBJ2-4; TCRdb designates TRBD1, a call that cannot be tested without DNA. The CDR3 is 22 residues long. Germline-derived CDR1 and CDR2 are SEHNR and FQNEAQ (reference sequence). The chain's CDR3 is CASSHPPTGTGGRGIAKNIQYF.

The chain is built from TRBV23-1 and TRBJ1-5; TCRdb gives TRBD1 as the D gene, but with no DNA this cannot be confirmed. TRBV23-1 is identified as an open reading frame with a role that is uncertain. CDR3 length: 14 residues. The chain's CDR3 is CASSQDIGGQPQHF.

The chain uses TRBV13 and TRBJ1-1; the D call from TCRdb, TRBD1, cannot be confirmed without DNA. CDR3 length: 15 residues. Germline assignment: CDR1 PRHDT and CDR2 FYEKMQ (reference sequence). The CDR3 loop reads CASGWGGNLNTEAFF.

The chain recombines TRBV6-1 with TRBJ2-1. Germline-derived CDR1 and CDR2 are MNHNS and SASEGT. This CDR3 has 15 amino acids. The CDR3 protein is CASSDRTGLYNEQFF.

The chain joins TRBV29-1 to TRBJ2-1; TCRdb's D call, TRBD1, is unchecked because there is no DNA. Germline V gene sequence: CDR1 SQVTM, CDR2 ANQGSEA. This CDR3 region has 14 residues. The CDR3 is CSVPRDRGYNEQFF.

The chain links TRBV2 to TRBJ2-1; with no DNA, the TCRdb D assignment of TRBD2 cannot be verified. The germline V gene has CDR1 SNHLY and CDR2 FYNNEI. This CDR3 region has 13 residues. CDR3 residues: CASNGRAQNEQFF. Variable domain in full (rest from reference TRBV2 and TRBJ2-1): EPEVTQTPSHQVTQMGQEVILRCVPISNHLYFYWYRQILGQKVEFLVSFYNNEISEKSEIFDDQFSVERPDGSNFTLKIRSTKLEDSAMYFCASNGRAQNEQFFGPGTRLTVL.

The V and J genes are TRBV4-1 and TRBJ2-1; the TCRdb D gene call, TRBD2, has no DNA to confirm it. Per the germline V gene, CDR1 is MGHRA and CDR2 is YSYEKL. This CDR3 has 15 amino acids. The CDR3 region is CASSRLLSSWDEQFF.

V usage is TRBV4-2 and J usage is TRBJ2-5. The germline V gene has CDR1 LGHNA and CDR2 YNFKEQ. This CDR3 contains 15 residues. CDR3: CASSQDFGVRETQYF.

The chain recombines TRBV29-1 with TRBJ2-1. CDR3 size: 15 residues. CDR1 and CDR2 from the germline V gene are SQVTM and ANQGSEA. The CDR3 region is CSVEDHRSSYNEQFF.